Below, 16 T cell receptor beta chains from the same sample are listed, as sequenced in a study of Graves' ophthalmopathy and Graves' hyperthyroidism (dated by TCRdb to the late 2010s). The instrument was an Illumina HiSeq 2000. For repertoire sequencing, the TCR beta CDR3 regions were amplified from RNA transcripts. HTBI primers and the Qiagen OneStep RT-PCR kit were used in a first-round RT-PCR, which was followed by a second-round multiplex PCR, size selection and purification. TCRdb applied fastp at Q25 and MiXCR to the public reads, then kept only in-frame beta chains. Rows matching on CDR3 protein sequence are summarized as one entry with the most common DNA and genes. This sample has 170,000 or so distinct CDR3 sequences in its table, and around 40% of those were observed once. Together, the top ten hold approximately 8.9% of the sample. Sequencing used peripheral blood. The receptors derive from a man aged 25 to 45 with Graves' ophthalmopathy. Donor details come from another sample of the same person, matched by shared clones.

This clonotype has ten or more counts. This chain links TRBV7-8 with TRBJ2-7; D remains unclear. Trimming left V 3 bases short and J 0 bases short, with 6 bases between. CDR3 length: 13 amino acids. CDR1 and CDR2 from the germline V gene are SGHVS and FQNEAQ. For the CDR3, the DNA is TGTGCCAGCAGCTTTGGGCCCTCCTACGAGCAGTACTTC. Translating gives CASSFGPSYEQYF.

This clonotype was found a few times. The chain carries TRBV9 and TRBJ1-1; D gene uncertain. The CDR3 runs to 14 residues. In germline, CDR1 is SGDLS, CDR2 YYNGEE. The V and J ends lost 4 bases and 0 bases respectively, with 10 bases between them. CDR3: CASSPQILNTEAFF. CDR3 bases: TGTGCCAGCAGCCCTCAGATCTTGAACACTGAAGCTTTCTTT.

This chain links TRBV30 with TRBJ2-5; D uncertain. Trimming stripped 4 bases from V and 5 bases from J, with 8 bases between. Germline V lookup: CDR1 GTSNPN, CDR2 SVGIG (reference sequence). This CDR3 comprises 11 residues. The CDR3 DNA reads TGTGCCTGGACTTGGGCGGAGACCCAGTACTTC. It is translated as CAWTWAETQYF.

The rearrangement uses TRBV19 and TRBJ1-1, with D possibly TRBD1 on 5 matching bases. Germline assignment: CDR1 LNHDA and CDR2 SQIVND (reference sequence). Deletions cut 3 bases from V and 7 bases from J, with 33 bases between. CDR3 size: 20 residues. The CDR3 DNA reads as TGTGCCAGTAGTATTTCCGGCGGGAGGCGGGGGGTGCGCGGTGGAGATGAAGCTTTCTTT. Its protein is CASSISGGRRGVRGGDEAFF.

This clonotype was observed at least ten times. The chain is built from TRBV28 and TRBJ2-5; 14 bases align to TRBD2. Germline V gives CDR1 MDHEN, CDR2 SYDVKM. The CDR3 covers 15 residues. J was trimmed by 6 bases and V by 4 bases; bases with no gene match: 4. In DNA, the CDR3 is TGTGCCAGCAGTTCAAGGACTAGCGGGAGGAAGACCCAGTACTTC. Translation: CASSSRTSGRKTQYF.

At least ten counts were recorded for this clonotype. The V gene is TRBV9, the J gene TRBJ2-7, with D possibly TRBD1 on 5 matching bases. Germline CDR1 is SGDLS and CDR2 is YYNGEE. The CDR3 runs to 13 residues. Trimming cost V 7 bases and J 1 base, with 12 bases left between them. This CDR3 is CASEDTSSYEQYF. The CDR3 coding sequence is TGTGCCAGCGAGGACACGTCTTCCTACGAGCAGTACTTC. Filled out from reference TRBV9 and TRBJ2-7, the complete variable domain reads DSGVTQTPKHLITATGQRVTLRCSPRSGDLSVYWYQQSLDQGLQFLIQYYNGEERAKGNILERFSAQQFPDLHSELNLSSLELGDSALYFCASEDTSSYEQYFGPGTRLTVT.

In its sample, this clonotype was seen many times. The CDR3 bases are TGTGCCTGGAGAGGAGGGGGGGGTTGCAAGGTCGGCCTCACTGAAGCTTTCTTT. It translates to CAWRGGGGCKVGLTEAFF. The gene calls are TRBV30 and TRBJ1-1; weak D call: TRBD1 (6 bases). Trimming removed 3 bases from V and 4 bases from J, with 27 bases in between. The V gene's germline CDR1 is GTSNPN and CDR2 SVGIG (reference sequence). The CDR3 runs to 18 residues.

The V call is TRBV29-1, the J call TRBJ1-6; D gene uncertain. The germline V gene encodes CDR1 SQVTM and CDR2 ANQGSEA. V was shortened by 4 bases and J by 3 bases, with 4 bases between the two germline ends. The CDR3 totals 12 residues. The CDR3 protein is CSVGGYNSPLHF. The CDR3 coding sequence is TGCAGCGTTGGGGGCTATAATTCACCCCTCCACTTT.

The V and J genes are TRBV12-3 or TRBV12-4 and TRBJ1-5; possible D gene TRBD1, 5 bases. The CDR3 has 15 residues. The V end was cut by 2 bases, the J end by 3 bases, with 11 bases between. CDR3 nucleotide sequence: TGTGCCAGCAGTTTATTCAGGGATATCAATCAGCCCCAGCATTTT. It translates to CASSLFRDINQPQHF.

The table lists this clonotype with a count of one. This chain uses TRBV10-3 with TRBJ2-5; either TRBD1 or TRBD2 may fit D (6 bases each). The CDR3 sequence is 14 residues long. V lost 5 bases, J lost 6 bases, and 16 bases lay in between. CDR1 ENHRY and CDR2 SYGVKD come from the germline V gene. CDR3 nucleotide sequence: TGTGCCATCAGTCCCTTCCCGGGGGCTCAGACCCAGTACTTC. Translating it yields CAISPFPGAQTQYF.

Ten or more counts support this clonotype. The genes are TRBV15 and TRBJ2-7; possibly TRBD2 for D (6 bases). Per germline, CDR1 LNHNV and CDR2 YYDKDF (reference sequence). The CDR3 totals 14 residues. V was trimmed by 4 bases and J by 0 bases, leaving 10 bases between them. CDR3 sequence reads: CATSIPGSSYEQYF. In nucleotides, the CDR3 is TGTGCCACCAGCATCCCCGGGAGCTCCTACGAGCAGTACTTC.

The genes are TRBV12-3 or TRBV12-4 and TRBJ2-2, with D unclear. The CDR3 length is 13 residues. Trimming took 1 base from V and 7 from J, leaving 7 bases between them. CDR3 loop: CASSLGFGGELFF. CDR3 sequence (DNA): TGTGCCAGCAGTTTAGGTTTCGGCGGGGAGCTGTTTTTT.

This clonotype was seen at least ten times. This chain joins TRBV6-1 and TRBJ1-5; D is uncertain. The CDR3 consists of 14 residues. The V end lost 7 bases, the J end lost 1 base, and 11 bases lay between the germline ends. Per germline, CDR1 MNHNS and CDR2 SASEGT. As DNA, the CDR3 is TGTGCCAGCATGGACGGTTGGAGCAATCAGCCCCAGCATTTT. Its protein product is CASMDGWSNQPQHF.

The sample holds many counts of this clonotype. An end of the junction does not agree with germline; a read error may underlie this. DNA of the CDR3: TGTGCCGGCAGCCCCCCAGCAACAGGGGGGACCTATGGCTACACCTTC. This encodes CAGSPPATGGTYGYTF. This chain links TRBV28 with TRBJ1-2; 8 bases match TRBD1. The CDR3 length is 16 residues. CDR1 and CDR2 (germline): MDHEN, SYDVKM.

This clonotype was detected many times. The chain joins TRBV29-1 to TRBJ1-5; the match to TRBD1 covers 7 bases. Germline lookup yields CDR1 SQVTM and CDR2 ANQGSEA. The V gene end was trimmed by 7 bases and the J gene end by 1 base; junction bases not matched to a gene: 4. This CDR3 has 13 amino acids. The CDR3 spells CSATGESNQPQHF. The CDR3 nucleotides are TGCAGCGCTACAGGGGAGAGCAATCAGCCCCAGCATTTT.

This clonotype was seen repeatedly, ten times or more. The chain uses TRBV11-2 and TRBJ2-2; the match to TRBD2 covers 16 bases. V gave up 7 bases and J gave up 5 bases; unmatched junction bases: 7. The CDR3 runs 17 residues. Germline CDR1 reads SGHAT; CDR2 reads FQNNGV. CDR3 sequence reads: CASITGLAGGGTGELFF. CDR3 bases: TGTGCCAGCATCACGGGACTAGCGGGAGGGGGGACCGGGGAGCTGTTTTTT.